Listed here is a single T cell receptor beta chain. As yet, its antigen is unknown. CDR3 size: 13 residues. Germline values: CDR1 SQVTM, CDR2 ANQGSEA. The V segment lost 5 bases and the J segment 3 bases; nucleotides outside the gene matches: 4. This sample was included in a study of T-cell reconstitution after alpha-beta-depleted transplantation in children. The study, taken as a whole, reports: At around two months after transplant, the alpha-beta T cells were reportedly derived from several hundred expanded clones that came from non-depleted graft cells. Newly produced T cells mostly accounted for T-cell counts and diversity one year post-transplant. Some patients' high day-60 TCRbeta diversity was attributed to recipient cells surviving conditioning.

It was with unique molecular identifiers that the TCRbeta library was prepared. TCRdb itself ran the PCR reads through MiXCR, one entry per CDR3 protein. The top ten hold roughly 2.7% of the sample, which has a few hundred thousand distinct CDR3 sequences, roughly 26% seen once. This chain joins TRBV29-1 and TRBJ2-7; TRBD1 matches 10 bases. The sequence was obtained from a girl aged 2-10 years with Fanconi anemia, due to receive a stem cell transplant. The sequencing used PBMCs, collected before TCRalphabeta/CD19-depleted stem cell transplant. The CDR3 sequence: CSVTGQGFYEQYF. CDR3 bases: TGCAGCGTTACGGGACAGGGGTTCTACGAGCAGTACTTC.